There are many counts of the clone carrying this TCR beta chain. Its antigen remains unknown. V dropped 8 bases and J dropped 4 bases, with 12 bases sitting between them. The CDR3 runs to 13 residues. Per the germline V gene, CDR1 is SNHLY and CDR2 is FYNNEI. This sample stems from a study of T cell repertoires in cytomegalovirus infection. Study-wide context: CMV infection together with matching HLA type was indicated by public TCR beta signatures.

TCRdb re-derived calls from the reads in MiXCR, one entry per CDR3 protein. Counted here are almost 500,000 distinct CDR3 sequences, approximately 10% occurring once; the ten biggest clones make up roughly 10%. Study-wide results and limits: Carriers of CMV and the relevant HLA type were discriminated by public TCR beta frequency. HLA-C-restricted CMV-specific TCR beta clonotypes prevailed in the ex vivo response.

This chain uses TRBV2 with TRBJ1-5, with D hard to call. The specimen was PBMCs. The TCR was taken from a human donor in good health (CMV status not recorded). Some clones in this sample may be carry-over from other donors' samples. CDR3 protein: CASHVDLNQPQHF. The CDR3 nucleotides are TGTGCCAGCCACGTAGACTTGAATCAGCCCCAGCATTTT.